This TCR beta chain was recovered during a study of radiation and T cells in renal cell carcinoma. The sample's time point: blood 2 weeks post-SBRT. Treatment: 15 Gy SBRT to primary tumor, nephrectomy 4 weeks later. Here immunoSEQ multiplex PCR was the method, and the copy in TCRdb shows in-frame clones only, minus some. Here the sample spans some 130,000 clones, 75% to 85% being singletons. The germline V gene encodes CDR1 LNHDA and CDR2 SQIVND (reference sequence). V trimming: 4 bases; J trimming: 3 bases; junction bases outside the gene matches: 14. CDR3 size: 19 residues. Sequenced here: blood, sampled from a patient whose treatment included radiotherapy and nephrectomy. This chain uses TRBV19 with TRBJ2-2; 10 bases are a match to TRBD1. The TCR comes from a woman in her fifties or sixties with renal cell carcinoma. Written as DNA, the CDR3 is TGTGCCAGTAGTAACCAAGACAGGGGGCTAATGTCGGACACCGGGGAGCTGTTTTTT. It specifies CASSNQDRGLMSDTGELFF.